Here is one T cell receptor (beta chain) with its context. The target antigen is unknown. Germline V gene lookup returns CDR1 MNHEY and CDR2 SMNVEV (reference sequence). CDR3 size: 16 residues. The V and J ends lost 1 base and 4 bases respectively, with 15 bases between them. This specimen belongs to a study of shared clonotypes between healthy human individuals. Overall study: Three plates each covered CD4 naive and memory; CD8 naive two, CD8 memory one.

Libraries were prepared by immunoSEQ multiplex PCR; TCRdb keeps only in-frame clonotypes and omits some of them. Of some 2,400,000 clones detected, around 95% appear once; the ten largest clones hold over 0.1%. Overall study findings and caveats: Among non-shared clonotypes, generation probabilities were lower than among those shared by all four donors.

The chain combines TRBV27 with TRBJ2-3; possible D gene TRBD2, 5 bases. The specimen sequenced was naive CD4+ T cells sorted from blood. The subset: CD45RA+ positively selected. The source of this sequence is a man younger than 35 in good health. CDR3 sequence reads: CASSLLASPGPDTQYF. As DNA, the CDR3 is TGTGCCAGCAGTTTATTAGCTAGCCCGGGCCCAGATACGCAGTATTTT.